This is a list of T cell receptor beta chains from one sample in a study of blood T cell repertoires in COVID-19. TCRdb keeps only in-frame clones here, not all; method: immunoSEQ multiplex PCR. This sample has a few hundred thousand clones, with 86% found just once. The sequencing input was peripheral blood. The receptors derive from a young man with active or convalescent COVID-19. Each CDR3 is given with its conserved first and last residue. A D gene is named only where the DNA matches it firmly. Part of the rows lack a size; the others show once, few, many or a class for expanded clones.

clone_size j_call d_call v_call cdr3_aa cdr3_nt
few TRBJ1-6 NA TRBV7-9 CASSFSSSYNSPLHF TGTGCCAGCAGCTTCTCCAGCTCCTATAATTCACCCCTCCACTTT
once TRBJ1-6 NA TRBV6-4 CASSDSFDGLTSPLHF TGTGCCAGCAGTGACTCGTTCGACGGGTTAACTTCACCCCTCCACTTT
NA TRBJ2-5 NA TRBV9 CASSQQVSQETQYF TGTGCCAGCAGCCAACAGGTTAGCCAAGAGACCCAGTACTTC
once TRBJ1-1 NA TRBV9 CASSVSMGRTEAFF TGTGCCAGCAGCGTAAGTATGGGGAGGACTGAAGCTTTCTTT
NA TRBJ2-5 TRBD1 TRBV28 CASSLRTGWGETQYF TGTGCCAGCAGTCTAAGGACAGGCTGGGGAGAGACCCAGTACTTC
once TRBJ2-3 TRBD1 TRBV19 CASSRVRTGRKDTDTQYF TGTGCCAGTAGTCGTGTTCGGACAGGACGGAAGGACACAGATACGCAGTATTTT
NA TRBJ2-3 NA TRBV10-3 CAISGSSRVDTQYF TGTGCCATCAGTGGATCAAGCCGGGTAGATACGCAGTATTTT
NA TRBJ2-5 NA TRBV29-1 CSVVGGRETQYF TGCAGCGTTGTCGGGGGTCGGGAGACCCAGTACTTC
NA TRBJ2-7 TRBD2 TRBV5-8 CASSFNPQRGPYEQYF TGTGCCAGCAGCTTCAACCCCCAGCGGGGCCCCTACGAGCAGTACTTC
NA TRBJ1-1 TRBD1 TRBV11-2 CASSSNRGRTEAFF TGTGCCAGCAGCTCTAACAGGGGGCGCACTGAAGCTTTCTTT
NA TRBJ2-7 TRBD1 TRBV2 CASSVSGGAEQYF TGTGCCAGCAGCGTCTCAGGGGGCGCCGAGCAGTACTTC
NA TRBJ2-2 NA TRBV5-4 CASSFGVEMARELFF TGTGCCAGCAGCTTCGGGGTAGAAATGGCCCGGGAGCTGTTTTTT
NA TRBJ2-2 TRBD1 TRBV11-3 CASSLQGTSTGELFF TGTGCCAGCAGCCTACAGGGGACATCCACCGGGGAGCTGTTTTTT
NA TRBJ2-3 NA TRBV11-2 CASSLGGSSDTQYF TGTGCCAGCAGCCTAGGCGGGTCATCAGATACGCAGTATTTT
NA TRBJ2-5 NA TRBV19 CASSIGKETQYF TGTGCCAGTAGTATCGGGAAAGAGACCCAGTACTTC
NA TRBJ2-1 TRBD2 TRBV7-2 CASSLESSGRVNEQFF TGTGCCAGCAGCTTAGAATCCAGCGGGAGAGTCAATGAGCAGTTCTTC
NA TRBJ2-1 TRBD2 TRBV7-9 CATRLSGTNYNEQFF TGTGCCACCAGGCTAAGCGGGACTAACTACAATGAGCAGTTCTTC
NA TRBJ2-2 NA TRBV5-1 CASSAAGSSNLGELFF TGCGCCAGCAGCGCGGCCGGGTCAAGCAACCTAGGGGAGCTGTTTTTT
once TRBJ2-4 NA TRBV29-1 CGTQLGGDIQYF TGCGGAACACAGCTGGGGGGAGACATTCAGTACTTC
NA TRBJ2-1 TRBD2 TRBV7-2 CASSSAGVYNEQFF TGTGCCAGCAGCAGTGCGGGGGTATACAATGAGCAGTTCTTC
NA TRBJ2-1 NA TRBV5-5 CASSLRGYERRYPNEQFF TGTGCCAGCAGCTTGCGTGGTTATGAGCGGAGGTACCCAAATGAGCAGTTCTTC
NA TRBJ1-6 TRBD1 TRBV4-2 CASSQEGTATSLRNSPLHF TGTGCCAGCAGCCAAGAAGGGACAGCTACCTCTCTCAGAAATTCACCCCTCCACTTT
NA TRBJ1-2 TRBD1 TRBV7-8 CASSLTSGTDTKHTF TGTGCCAGCAGCCTAACTTCCGGGACAGACACTAAACACACCTTC
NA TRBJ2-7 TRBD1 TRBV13 CASSLWDRTYEQYF TGTGCCAGCAGCTTATGGGACAGAACCTACGAGCAGTACTTC
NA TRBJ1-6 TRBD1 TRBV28 CASSQGGSPLHF TGTGCCAGCAGTCAGGGGGGATCACCCCTCCACTTT
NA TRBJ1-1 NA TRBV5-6 CASSRGGTAFF TGTGCCAGCAGCCGCGGGGGAACGGCTTTCTTT
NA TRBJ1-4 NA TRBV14 CASSQVSSTNEKLFF TGTGCCAGCAGCCAAGTGAGCTCAACTAATGAAAAACTGTTTTTT
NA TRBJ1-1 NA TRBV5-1 CASSSLLSGTEAFF TGCGCCAGCAGCTCTCTTTTGTCGGGCACTGAAGCTTTCTTT
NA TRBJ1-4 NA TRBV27 CASSLSRVNEKLFF TGTGCCAGCAGTTTAAGCAGGGTTAATGAAAAACTGTTTTTT
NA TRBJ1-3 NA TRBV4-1 CASSQVGRARLGNTIYF TGCGCCAGCAGCCAAGTGGGGAGAGCGAGGTTGGGAAACACCATATATTTT
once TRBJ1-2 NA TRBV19 CASSMGRNYGYTF TGTGCCAGTAGTATGGGGCGGAACTATGGCTACACCTTC
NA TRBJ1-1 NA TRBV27 CASLGGNTEAFF TGTGCCAGCCTAGGCGGGAACACTGAAGCTTTCTTT
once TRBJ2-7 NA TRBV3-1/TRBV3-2 CASSQTPRYEQYF TGTGCCAGCAGTCAAACACCTCGCTACGAGCAGTACTTC
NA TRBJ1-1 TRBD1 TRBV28 CASRVRDSKAFF TGTGCCAGCAGGGTCCGGGACAGTAAAGCTTTCTTT
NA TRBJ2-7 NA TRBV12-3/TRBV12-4 CASSLEAVRAQYF TGTGCCAGCAGTTTAGAAGCGGTAAGGGCGCAGTACTTC
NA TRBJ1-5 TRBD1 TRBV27 CASSFQGETQPQHF TGTGCCAGCAGCTTTCAGGGGGAAACTCAGCCCCAGCATTTT
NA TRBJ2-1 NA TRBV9 CASEGQSDEQFF TGTGCCAGCGAGGGCCAGAGCGATGAGCAGTTCTTC
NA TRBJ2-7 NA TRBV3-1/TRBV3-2 CASSAQGHEQYF TGTGCCAGCAGCGCGCAGGGCCACGAGCAGTACTTC
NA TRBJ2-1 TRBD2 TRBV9 CASSVSGTWDNEQFF TGTGCCAGCAGCGTTAGCGGGACCTGGGACAATGAGCAGTTCTTC
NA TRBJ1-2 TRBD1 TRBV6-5 CASSNAGTENGYTF TGTGCCAGCAGTAACGCCGGGACAGAGAATGGCTACACCTTC
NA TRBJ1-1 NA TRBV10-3 CAINRVMNTEAFF TGTGCCATCAACCGGGTGATGAACACTGAAGCTTTCTTT
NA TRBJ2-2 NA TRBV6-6 CASSKDSAGELFF TGTGCCAGCAGTAAGGACAGTGCCGGGGAGCTGTTTTTT
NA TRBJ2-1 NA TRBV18 CASSPIAEGGDEQFF TGTGCCAGCTCACCAATCGCGGAGGGAGGTGATGAGCAGTTCTTC
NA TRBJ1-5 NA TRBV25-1 CASSDGWSQHF TGTGCCAGCAGTGATGGCTGGTCCCAGCATTTT
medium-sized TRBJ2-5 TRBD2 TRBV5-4 CASSPEAGVRGETQYF TGTGCCAGCAGCCCCGAAGCGGGAGTGCGCGGCGAGACCCAGTACTTC
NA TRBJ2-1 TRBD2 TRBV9 CASSEPTFTGRIEQFF TGTGCCAGCAGCGAGCCCACTTTTACCGGGAGGATTGAGCAGTTCTTC
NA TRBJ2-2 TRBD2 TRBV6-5 CASRRQRGSGELFF TGTGCCAGCAGGCGTCAGCGGGGCTCCGGGGAGCTGTTTTTT
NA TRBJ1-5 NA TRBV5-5 CASSFNRGNQPQHF TGTGCCAGCAGCTTTAACAGGGGCAATCAGCCCCAGCATTTT
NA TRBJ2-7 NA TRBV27 CASSSAGYEQYF TGTGCCAGCAGTTCCGCGGGCTACGAGCAGTACTTC